The 4 T cell receptor beta chains below all came from one sample that was sequenced in a study of T cell responses to AZD1222 COVID-19 vaccine. Sequenced by immunoSEQ multiplex PCR; TCRdb stores in-frame clones only, minus some. This table holds 140,000 or so clones, 91% found once. The specimen was peripheral blood, collected 28 days after the second dose of the MenACWY control vaccine. These receptors came from an adult who received the MenACWY meningococcal vaccine as a control.

CDR3 bases: TGTGCCAGCAGACAGAACAGGGGGCTAAGTCAGCCCCAGCATTTT. It specifies CASRQNRGLSQPQHF. The gene calls are TRBV7-2 and TRBJ1-5, with TRBD1 matching 9 bases. This CDR3 is built from 15 residues. Trimming removed 6 bases from V and 6 bases from J; junction bases left unmatched: 9. Germline loops: CDR1 SGHTA, CDR2 FQGNSA.

The genes are TRBV27 and TRBJ2-1; 12 bases map to TRBD2. CDR1 and CDR2 (germline): MNHEY, SMNVEV (reference sequence). The CDR3 has 19 residues. The junction had 11 bases not matched to a gene; V was cut back by 1 base and J by 4 bases. This CDR3 reads CASSLWLAGGRAAYNEQFF. CDR3 nucleotides: TGTGCCAGCAGTTTATGGCTAGCGGGGGGGCGGGCCGCGTACAATGAGCAGTTCTTC.

The V and J genes are TRBV6-5 and TRBJ1-4; no clear D gene. V was clipped by 2 bases and J by 4 bases, with 8 bases between them. Germline V lookup: CDR1 MNHEY, CDR2 SVGAGI. The CDR3 runs 14 residues. CDR3 in amino acids: CASSYQRYNEKLFF. The CDR3 DNA is TGTGCCAGCAGTTACCAAAGATATAATGAAAAACTGTTTTTT.

The chain carries TRBV7-9 and TRBJ2-3; 8 positions agree with TRBD2. V gave up 7 bases and J gave up 2 bases; unmatched junction bases: 8. CDR3 length: 15 residues. Germline assignment: CDR1 SEHNR and CDR2 FQNEAQ (reference sequence). The CDR3 nucleotides are TGTGCCAGCACCCGAGGGCGGGGGGTCACAGATACGCAGTATTTT. This sequence encodes CASTRGRGVTDTQYF.